The 10 T cell receptor beta chains listed next were all sequenced from one sample in a study of blood T cell repertoires in COVID-19. Sequencing was performed with immunoSEQ multiplex PCR; in TCRdb, only in-frame clones are kept and a portion is missing. Of about 53,000 clones detected, 70% to 85% appear once; the ten largest clones hold around 15%. Sequenced: peripheral blood. The source is a human donor in a cohort sampled during active COVID-19.

There are a few counts of this clone. The rearrangement links TRBV6-1 to TRBJ1-2; a weak D match, TRBD1 (5 bases). CDR1 MNHNS and CDR2 SASEGT come from the germline V gene. V was pared by 2 bases and J by 11 bases, with 9 bases between. The CDR3 extends over 11 amino acids. CDR3 residues: CASSEWGEYTF. CDR3 coding DNA: TGTGCCAGCAGTGAATGGGGGGAGTACACCTTC.

The chain employs TRBV7-2 and TRBJ2-5; the match to TRBD2 covers 14 bases. From germline, CDR1 is SGHTA and CDR2 FQGNSA. V trimming: 7 bases; J trimming: 14 bases; junction bases outside the gene matches: 12. The CDR3 length is 14 residues. CDR3 loop: CASIADPGLAGAYF. CDR3 DNA sequence: TGTGCCAGCATCGCAGACCCGGGACTAGCGGGGGCCTACTTC.

CDR3 sequence: CASSPVDSVDNEQFF. The CDR3 coding sequence is TGTGCCAGCAGCCCCGTGGACTCGGTAGACAATGAGCAGTTCTTC. This rearrangement joins TRBV6-5 to TRBJ2-1; D may be TRBD2 (5 bases). From germline, CDR1 is MNHEY and CDR2 SVGAGI. With 6 bases removed from V and 5 bases from J, the gap between germline ends came to 17 bases. This CDR3 is 15 amino acids long.

The chain combines TRBV2 with TRBJ2-5; 7 bases are a match to TRBD2. V lost 11 bases and J lost 5; bases outside the gene matches: 11. Germline CDR1 and CDR2: SNHLY and FYNNEI. The CDR3 has 13 amino acids. CDR3 in DNA: TGTGCCTCCAGGGTCGGGGGGAGGGAGACCCAGTACTTC. It translates to CASRVGGRETQYF.

To note about this clone: This same CDR3 is encoded by further DNA sequences in the sample. The V and J genes are TRBV7-6 and TRBJ2-7, with D possibly being TRBD1 (6 bases). The CDR3 is 12 amino acids. Germline lookup yields CDR1 SGHVS and CDR2 FNYEAQ. V lost 5 bases and J lost 4, with 9 bases in between. The CDR3: CASSPDRYEQYF. CDR3 nucleotide sequence: TGTGCCAGCAGCCCCGACAGGTACGAGCAGTACTTC.

The rearrangement uses TRBV27 and TRBJ2-3, with a tentative D call TRBD2 (5 bases). This CDR3 has 14 amino acids. Germline V gives CDR1 MNHEY, CDR2 SMNVEV (reference sequence). V lost 2 bases to trimming and J lost 0 bases, with 6 bases between them. The CDR3 protein is CASSLTGSTDTQYF. CDR3 DNA: TGTGCCAGCAGTTTAACGGGGAGCACAGATACGCAGTATTTT.

This clone is a singleton in its sample. The chain carries TRBV3-1 (or the pseudogene TRBV3-2) and TRBJ2-1, with 11 nucleotides matching TRBD2. J was trimmed by 5 bases and V by 4 bases; bases with no gene match: 7. Germline-derived CDR1 and CDR2 are LGHDT and YNNKEL (reference sequence). CDR3 length: 16 amino acids. Here the CDR3 DNA reads TGTGCCAGCAGCCGAACGACTAGCGGGGTAAACAATGAGCAGTTCTTC. This sequence encodes CASSRTTSGVNNEQFF.

The chain links TRBV7-6 to TRBJ1-1, with D hard to call. CDR3 length: 14 residues. Trimming took off 5 bases at V and 5 bases at J, with 15 bases between the two ends. Germline V gene lookup returns CDR1 SGHVS and CDR2 FNYEAQ. The CDR3 protein is CASSTGEGGTEAFF. The CDR3 coding sequence is TGTGCCAGCAGCACGGGTGAGGGTGGGACTGAAGCTTTCTTT.

The rearrangement links TRBV18 to TRBJ1-1; tentative D call: TRBD1 (5 bases). Germline loops: CDR1 KGHSH, CDR2 LQKENI. Trimming left V 3 bases short and J 1 base short, with 12 bases between. CDR3 length: 15 residues. CDR3 nucleotide sequence: TGTGCCAGCTCACCTTCAGCCGGGGGGAACACTGAAGCTTTCTTT. This translates into CASSPSAGGNTEAFF.

The chain recombines TRBV19 with TRBJ2-1, with TRBD2 matching over 13 bases. The V gene's germline CDR1 is LNHDA and CDR2 SQIVND (reference sequence). V gave up 4 bases and J gave up 7 bases; unmatched junction bases: 4. The CDR3 spans 15 residues. CDR3 protein: CASSKGTSGANEQFF. The CDR3 DNA is TGTGCCAGTAGTAAAGGGACTAGCGGGGCGAATGAGCAGTTCTTC.